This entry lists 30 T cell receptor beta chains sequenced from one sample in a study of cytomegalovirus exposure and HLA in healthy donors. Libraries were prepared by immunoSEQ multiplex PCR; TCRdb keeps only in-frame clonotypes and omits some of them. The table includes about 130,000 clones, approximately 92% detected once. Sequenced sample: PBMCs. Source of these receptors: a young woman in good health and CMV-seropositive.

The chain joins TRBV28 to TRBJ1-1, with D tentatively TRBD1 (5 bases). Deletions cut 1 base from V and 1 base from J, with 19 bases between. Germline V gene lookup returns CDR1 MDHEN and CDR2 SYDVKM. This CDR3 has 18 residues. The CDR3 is CASSLYWGEWVRNTEAFF. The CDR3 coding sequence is TGTGCCAGCAGTTTATACTGGGGGGAGTGGGTCCGGAACACTGAAGCTTTCTTT.

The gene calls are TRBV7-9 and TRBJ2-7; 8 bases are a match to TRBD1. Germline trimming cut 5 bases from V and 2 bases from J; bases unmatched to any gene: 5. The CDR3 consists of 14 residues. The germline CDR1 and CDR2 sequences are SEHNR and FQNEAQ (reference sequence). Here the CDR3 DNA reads TGTGCCAGCAGCGCCCGGGACAGGACCTACGAGCAGTACTTC. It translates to CASSARDRTYEQYF.

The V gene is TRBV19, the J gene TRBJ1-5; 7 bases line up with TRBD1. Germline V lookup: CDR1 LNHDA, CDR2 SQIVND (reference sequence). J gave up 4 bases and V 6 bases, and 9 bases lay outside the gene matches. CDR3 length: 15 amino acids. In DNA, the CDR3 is TGTGCCAGTAGCCCGACAGGGAAGTTTAATCAGCCCCAGCATTTT. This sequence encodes CASSPTGKFNQPQHF.

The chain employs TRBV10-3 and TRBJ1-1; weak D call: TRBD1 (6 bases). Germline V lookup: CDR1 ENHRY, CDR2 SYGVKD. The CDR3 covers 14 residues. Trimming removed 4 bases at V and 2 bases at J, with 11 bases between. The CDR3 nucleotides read TGTGCCATCAGTGGAGCAGGGGCCAACACTGAAGCTTTCTTT. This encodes CAISGAGANTEAFF.

The CDR3 is CASSQGQGTDTQYF. In DNA, the CDR3 is TGTGCCAGCAGTCAGGGACAGGGCACAGATACGCAGTATTTT. The chain links TRBV11-1 to TRBJ2-3, with 8 bases identical to TRBD1. Trimming at V came to 6 bases and at J to 1 base, leaving 3 bases not matched to a gene. This CDR3 is 14 amino acids long. The germline CDR1 and CDR2 sequences are SGHAT and FQDESV (reference sequence).

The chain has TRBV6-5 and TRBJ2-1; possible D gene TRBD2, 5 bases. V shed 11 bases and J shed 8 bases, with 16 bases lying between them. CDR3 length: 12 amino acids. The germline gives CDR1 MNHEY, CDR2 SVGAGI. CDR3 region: CAGPCDGDEQFF. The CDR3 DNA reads TGTGCCGGTCCTTGTGACGGGGATGAGCAGTTCTTC.

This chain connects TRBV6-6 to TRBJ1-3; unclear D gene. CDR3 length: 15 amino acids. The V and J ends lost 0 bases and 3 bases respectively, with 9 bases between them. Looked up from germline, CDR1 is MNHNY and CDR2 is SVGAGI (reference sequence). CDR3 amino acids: CASSYSPRIGNTIYF. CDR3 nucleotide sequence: TGTGCCAGCAGTTACTCGCCGAGAATTGGAAACACCATATATTTT.

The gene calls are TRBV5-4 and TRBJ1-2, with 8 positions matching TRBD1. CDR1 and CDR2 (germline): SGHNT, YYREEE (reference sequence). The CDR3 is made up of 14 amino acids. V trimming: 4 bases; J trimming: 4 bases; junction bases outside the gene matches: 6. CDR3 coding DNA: TGTGCCAGCAGCCGAACAGGGGGTTCCTATGGCTACACCTTC. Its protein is CASSRTGGSYGYTF.

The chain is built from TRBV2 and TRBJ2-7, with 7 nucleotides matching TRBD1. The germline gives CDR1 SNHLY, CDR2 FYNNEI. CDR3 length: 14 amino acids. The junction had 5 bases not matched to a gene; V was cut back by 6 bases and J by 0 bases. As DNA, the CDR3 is TGTGCCAGCAGCACACAGGGGAGCTCCTACGAGCAGTACTTC. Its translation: CASSTQGSSYEQYF.

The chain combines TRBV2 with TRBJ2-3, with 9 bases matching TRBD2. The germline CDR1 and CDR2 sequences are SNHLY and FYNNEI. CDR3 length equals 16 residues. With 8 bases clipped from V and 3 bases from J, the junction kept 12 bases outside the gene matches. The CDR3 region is CASEGRRGGGTDTQYF. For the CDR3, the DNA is TGTGCCAGCGAGGGAAGGCGGGGGGGTGGGACAGATACGCAGTATTTT.

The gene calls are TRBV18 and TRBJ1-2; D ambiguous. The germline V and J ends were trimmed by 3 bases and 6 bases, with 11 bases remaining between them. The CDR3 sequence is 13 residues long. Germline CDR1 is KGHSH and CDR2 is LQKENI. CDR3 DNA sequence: TGTGCCAGCTCACCGTCGCCCTCGGATGGCTACACCTTC. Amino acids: CASSPSPSDGYTF.

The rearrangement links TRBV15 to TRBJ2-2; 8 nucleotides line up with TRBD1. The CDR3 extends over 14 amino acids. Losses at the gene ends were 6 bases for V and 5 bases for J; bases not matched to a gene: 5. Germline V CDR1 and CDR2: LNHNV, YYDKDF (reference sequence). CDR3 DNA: TGTGCCACCAGTACAGGGGGTCGAACCGGGGAGCTGTTTTTT. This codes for CATSTGGRTGELFF.

The CDR3 region is CASSIRQGSPSNQPQHF. The CDR3 coding sequence is TGTGCCAGTAGTATTCGACAGGGGAGTCCTAGCAATCAGCCCCAGCATTTT. The rearrangement joins TRBV19 to TRBJ1-5, with 8 bases that match TRBD1. The CDR3 length is 17 residues. Trimming cost V 3 bases and J 0 bases; bases outside gene matches: 7. The V gene's germline CDR1 is LNHDA and CDR2 SQIVND (reference sequence).

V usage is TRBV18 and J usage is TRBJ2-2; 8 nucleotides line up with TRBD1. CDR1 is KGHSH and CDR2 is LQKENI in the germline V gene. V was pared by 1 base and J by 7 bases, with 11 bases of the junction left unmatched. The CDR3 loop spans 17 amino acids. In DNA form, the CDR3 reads TGTGCCAGCTCACCACGGATGGACAGGGAGAACGGCGGGGAGCTGTTTTTT. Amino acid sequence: CASSPRMDRENGGELFF.

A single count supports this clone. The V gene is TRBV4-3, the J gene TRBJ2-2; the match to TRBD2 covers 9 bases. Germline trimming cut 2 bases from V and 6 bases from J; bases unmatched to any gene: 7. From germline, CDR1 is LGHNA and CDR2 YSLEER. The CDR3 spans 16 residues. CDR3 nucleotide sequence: TGCGCCAGCAGCCAAACCTGGACTAGCGTAGCCGGGGAGCTGTTTTTT. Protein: CASSQTWTSVAGELFF.

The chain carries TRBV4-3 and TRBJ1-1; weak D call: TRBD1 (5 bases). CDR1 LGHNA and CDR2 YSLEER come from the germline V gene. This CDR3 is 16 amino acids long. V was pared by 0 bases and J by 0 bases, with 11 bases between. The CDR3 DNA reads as TGCGCCAGCAGCCAAGAAGAAGACAGACTGAACACTGAAGCTTTCTTT. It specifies CASSQEEDRLNTEAFF.

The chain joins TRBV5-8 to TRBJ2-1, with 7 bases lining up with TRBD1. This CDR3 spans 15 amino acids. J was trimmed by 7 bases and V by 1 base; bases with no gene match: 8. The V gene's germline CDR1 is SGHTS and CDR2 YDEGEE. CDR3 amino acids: CASSLRGGSSNEQFF. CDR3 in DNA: TGTGCCAGCAGCTTGAGAGGGGGCTCAAGTAATGAGCAGTTCTTC.

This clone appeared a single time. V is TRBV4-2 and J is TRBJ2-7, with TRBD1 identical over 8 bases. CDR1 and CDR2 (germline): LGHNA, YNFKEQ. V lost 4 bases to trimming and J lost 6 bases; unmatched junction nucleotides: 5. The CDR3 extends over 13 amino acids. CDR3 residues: CASSPGQGGEQYF. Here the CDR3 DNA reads TGTGCCAGCAGCCCCGGACAGGGCGGCGAGCAGTACTTC.

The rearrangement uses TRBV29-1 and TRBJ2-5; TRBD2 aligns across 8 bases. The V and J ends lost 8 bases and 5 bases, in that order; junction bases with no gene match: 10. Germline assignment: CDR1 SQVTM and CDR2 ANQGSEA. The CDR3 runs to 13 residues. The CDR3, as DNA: TGCAGCACCGAGAGCGGGGGAGAGGAGACCCAGTACTTC. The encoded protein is CSTESGGEETQYF.

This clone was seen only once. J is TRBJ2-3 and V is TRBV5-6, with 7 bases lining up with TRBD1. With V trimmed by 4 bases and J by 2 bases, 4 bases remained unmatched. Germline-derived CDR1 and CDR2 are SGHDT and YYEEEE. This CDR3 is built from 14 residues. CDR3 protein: CASSQTGDTDTQYF. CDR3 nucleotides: TGTGCCAGCAGCCAAACAGGGGACACAGATACGCAGTATTTT. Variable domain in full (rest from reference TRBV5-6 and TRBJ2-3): DAGVTQSPTHLIKTRGQQVTLRCSPKSGHDTVSWYQQALGQGPQFIFQYYEEEERQRGNFPDRFSGHQFPNYSSELNVNALLLGDSALYLCASSQTGDTDTQYFGPGTRLTVL.

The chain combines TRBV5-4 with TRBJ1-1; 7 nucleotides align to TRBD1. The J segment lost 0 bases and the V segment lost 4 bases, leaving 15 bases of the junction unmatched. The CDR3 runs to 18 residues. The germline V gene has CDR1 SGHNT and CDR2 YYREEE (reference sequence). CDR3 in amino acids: CASSGPTLGQAMNTEAFF. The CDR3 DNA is TGTGCCAGCAGCGGTCCAACCTTAGGACAGGCGATGAACACTGAAGCTTTCTTT.

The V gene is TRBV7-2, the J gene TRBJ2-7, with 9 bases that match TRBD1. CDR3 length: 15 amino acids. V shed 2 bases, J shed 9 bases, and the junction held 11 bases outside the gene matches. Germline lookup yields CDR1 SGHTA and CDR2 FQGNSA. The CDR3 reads CASSLQLDRGVRQYF. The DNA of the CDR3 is TGTGCCAGCAGCTTACAGCTCGACAGGGGGGTCCGGCAGTACTTC.

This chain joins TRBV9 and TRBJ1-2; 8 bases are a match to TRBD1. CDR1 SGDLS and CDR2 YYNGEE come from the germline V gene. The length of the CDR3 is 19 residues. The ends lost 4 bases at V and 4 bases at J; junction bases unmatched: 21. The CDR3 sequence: CASSLTTGAPSRRAYGYTF. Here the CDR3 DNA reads TGTGCCAGCAGCTTAACGACAGGGGCCCCCTCGAGGAGAGCCTATGGCTACACCTTC.

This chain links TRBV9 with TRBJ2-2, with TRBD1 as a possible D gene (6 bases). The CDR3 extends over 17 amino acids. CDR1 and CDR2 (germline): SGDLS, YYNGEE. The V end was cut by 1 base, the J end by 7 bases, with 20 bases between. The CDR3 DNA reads TGTGCCAGCAGCGTAAGTTGGGGGCTCCGTGTTGGCGGGGAGCTGTTTTTT. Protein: CASSVSWGLRVGGELFF.

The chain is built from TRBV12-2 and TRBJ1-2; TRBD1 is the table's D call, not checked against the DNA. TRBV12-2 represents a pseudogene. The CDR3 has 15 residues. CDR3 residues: CASRLRTGTNYGYTF. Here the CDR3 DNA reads TGTGCAAGTCGCCTAAGGACAGGGACTAACTATGGCTACACCTTC.

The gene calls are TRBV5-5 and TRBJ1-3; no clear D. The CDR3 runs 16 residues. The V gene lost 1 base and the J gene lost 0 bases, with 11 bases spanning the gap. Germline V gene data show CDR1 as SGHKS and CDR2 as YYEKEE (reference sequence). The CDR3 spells CASSLLTDYSGNTIYF. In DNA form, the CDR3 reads TGTGCCAGCAGCTTGCTGACGGACTACTCTGGAAACACCATATATTTT. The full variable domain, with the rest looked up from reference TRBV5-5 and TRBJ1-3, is DAGVTQSPTHLIKTRGQQVTLRCSPISGHKSVSWYQQVLGQGPQFIFQYYEKEERGRGNFPDRFSARQFPNYSSELNVNALLLGDSALYLCASSLLTDYSGNTIYFGEGSWLTVV.

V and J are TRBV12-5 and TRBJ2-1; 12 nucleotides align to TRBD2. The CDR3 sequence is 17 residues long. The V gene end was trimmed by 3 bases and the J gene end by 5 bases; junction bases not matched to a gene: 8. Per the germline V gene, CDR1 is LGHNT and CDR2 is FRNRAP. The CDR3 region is CASGFWTSGDYHNEQFF. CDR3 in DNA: TGTGCTAGTGGTTTTTGGACTAGCGGGGATTACCACAATGAGCAGTTCTTC. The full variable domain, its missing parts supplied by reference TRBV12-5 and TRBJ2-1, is DARVTQTPRHKVTEMGQEVTMRCQPILGHNTVFWYRQTMMQGLELLAYFRNRAPLDDSGMPKDRFSAEMPDATLATLKIQPSEPRDSAVYFCASGFWTSGDYHNEQFFGPGTRLTVL.

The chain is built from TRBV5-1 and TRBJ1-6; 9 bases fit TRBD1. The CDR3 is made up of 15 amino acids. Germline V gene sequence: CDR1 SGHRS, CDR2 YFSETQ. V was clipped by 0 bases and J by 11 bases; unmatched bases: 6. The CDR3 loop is CASSLGPGQGTPLHF. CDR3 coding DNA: TGCGCCAGCAGCTTGGGGCCGGGACAGGGTACACCCCTCCACTTT.

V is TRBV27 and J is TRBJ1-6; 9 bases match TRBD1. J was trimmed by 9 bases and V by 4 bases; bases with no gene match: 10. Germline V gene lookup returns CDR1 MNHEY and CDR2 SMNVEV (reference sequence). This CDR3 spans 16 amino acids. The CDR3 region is CASSSTTGGSISPLHF. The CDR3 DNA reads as TGTGCCAGCAGTTCCACGACAGGGGGTTCGATTTCACCCCTCCACTTT.

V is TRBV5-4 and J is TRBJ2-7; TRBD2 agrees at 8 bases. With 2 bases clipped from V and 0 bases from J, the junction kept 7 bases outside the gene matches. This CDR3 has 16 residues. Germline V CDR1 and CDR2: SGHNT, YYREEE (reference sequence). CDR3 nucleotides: TGTGCCAGCAGCTTAGGAGGACTAGCCCTCTCCTACGAGCAGTACTTC. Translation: CASSLGGLALSYEQYF.